The TCR beta chain under discussion was sequenced for a study of glioma-infiltrating T cells. At the level of the study: Presurgical dexamethasone in glioma patients lasted six or fewer days.

Amplification of TCR alpha and beta CDR3 regions from RNA used iRepertoire nested multiplex PCR. TCRdb reprocessed the multiplex PCR reads via MiXCR and lists one record per CDR3 protein. The sample has roughly 350,000 distinct CDR3 sequences, less than 50% seen once. Looked up from germline, CDR1 is DFQATT and CDR2 is SNEGSKA (reference sequence). CDR3 size: 15 residues. This clonotype was found a few times. A much larger clonotype is one base distant, so this may be a read error. Sequencing was carried out using glioma tissue, nonneoplastic brain tissue, or PBMCs (not recorded which). This sequence originates from a human donor with low-grade glioma or glioblastoma, undergoing nonglioma brain surgery, or in good health (not recorded which). The J gene is TRBJ2-1, the V gene TRBV20-1; D perhaps matches TRBD2 (8 bases). CDR3 DNA: TGCAGTGCTAGCCCGACTAGCGAAGGGGGCAATGAGCAGTCCTTC. This gives the protein CSASPTSEGGNEQSF.